The rows below give T cell receptor beta chains drawn from one sample of a study of blood T cell repertoires in COVID-19. TCRdb's table, derived via immunoSEQ multiplex PCR, lists solely in-frame clones and lacks some. The sample holds 270,000 or so clones, 80% to 90% seen once. The sequenced sample was peripheral blood. All receptors derive from a man aged 40-49 years with acute or convalescent COVID-19. Both conserved end residues are part of each CDR3. The D gene is left open where the match is weak. Part of the rows lack a size; the others show once, few, many or a class for expanded clones.

TRBD2	TRBV5-1	TRBJ2-7	-	CASSLGTSGGPYEQYF	TGCGCCAGCAGCCTAGGGACTAGCGGGGGCCCCTACGAGCAGTACTTC
-	TRBV5-1	TRBJ1-1	-	CASSWGQANTEAFF	TGCGCCAGCAGCTGGGGACAAGCGAACACTGAAGCTTTCTTT
-	TRBV2	TRBJ2-5	-	CASSAGWGIIQETQYF	TGTGCCAGCAGTGCAGGGTGGGGCATAATTCAAGAGACCCAGTACTTC
-	TRBV2	TRBJ1-6	once	CASVRTAGTLHF	TGTGCCAGCGTTCGGACCGCCGGGACCCTCCACTTT
-	TRBV11-2	TRBJ1-3	-	CASSLEAVDWGVEGNTIYF	TGTGCCAGCAGCTTAGAGGCCGTGGATTGGGGAGTGGAGGGAAACACCATATATTTT
-	TRBV6-5	TRBJ1-3	-	CASTREVTSGNTIYF	TGTGCCAGCACCCGAGAGGTTACCTCTGGAAACACCATATATTTT
TRBD2	TRBV3-1/TRBV3-2	TRBJ2-3	-	CASSPRPTSGGDITDTQYF	TGTGCCAGCAGCCCGCGCCCGACTAGCGGGGGGGATATCACAGATACGCAGTATTTT
-	TRBV9	TRBJ1-2	-	CASSVRVNYGYTF	TGTGCCAGCAGCGTCAGGGTTAACTATGGCTACACCTTC
-	TRBV5-1	TRBJ2-3	-	CASSLEAGRGGTDTQYF	TGCGCCAGCAGCTTGGAGGCAGGGAGGGGGGGCACAGATACGCAGTATTTT
-	TRBV10-1	TRBJ1-2	-	CASSEDRRYGYTF	TGCGCCAGCAGTGAAGACAGGCGGTATGGCTACACCTTC
-	TRBV18	TRBJ1-6	few	CASSTGTSPLHF	TGTGCCAGCTCCACAGGGACTTCACCCCTCCACTTT
-	TRBV2	TRBJ2-2	-	CASVYPDTSGELFF	TGTGCCAGCGTTTATCCGGACACCTCCGGGGAGCTGTTTTTT
-	TRBV4-1	TRBJ2-3	-	CASSQLGRDWGDTQYF	TGCGCCAGCAGCCAACTGGGCCGGGATTGGGGAGATACGCAGTATTTT
TRBD1	TRBV11-1	TRBJ2-4	-	CASSPSADRGENIQYF	TGTGCCAGCAGCCCCTCCGCGGACAGGGGAGAAAACATTCAGTACTTC
-	TRBV5-1	TRBJ2-7	-	CASSLRTGPTYEQYF	TGCGCCAGCAGCTTAAGAACAGGACCCACCTACGAGCAGTACTTC
-	TRBV6-5	TRBJ1-1	-	CASSMGRVGTEAFF	TGTGCCAGCAGTATGGGGAGGGTGGGCACTGAAGCTTTCTTT
TRBD2	TRBV11-2	TRBJ2-1	-	CASSDSGASYNEQFF	TGTGCCAGCAGCGATAGCGGGGCCTCCTACAATGAGCAGTTCTTC
-	TRBV5-5	TRBJ1-2	few	CASSLSDSNYGYTF	TGTGCCAGCAGCTTGTCCGACAGCAACTATGGCTACACCTTC
-	TRBV6-5	TRBJ1-1	-	CASSYDQGNTEAFF	TGTGCCAGCAGTTACGACCAGGGGAACACTGAAGCTTTCTTT
-	TRBV29-1	TRBJ1-1	-	CSVGQVNTEAFF	TGCAGCGTTGGACAGGTCAACACTGAAGCTTTCTTT
TRBD1	TRBV25-1	TRBJ2-1	-	CASIQGTNDKQFF	TGTGCCAGCATACAGGGGACCAATGATAAGCAGTTCTTC
TRBD1	TRBV9	TRBJ2-6	-	CASTKLSTGLSGANVLTF	TGTGCCAGCACCAAACTCTCGACAGGGCTCTCTGGGGCCAACGTCCTGACTTTC
-	TRBV11-2	TRBJ2-4	-	CASSRREAKNIQYF	TGTGCCAGCAGTCGCCGGGAGGCCAAAAACATTCAGTACTTC
-	TRBV7-8	TRBJ1-1	-	CASSLYEETEAFF	TGTGCCAGCAGCCTCTACGAAGAGACTGAAGCTTTCTTT
-	TRBV29-1	TRBJ1-2	-	CSVGPPGYYGYTF	TGCAGCGTTGGTCCTCCGGGGTACTATGGCTACACCTTC
TRBD1	TRBV12-5	TRBJ2-5	-	CASGPPGTGEETQYF	TGTGCTAGTGGTCCCCCGGGGACAGGGGAAGAGACCCAGTACTTC
TRBD1	TRBV10-2	TRBJ1-2	-	CASSWDRSYGYTF	TGCGCCAGCTCGTGGGACAGGTCCTATGGCTACACCTTC
-	TRBV5-1	TRBJ2-1	-	CASRQGLGSYNEQFF	TGCGCCAGTCGGCAGGGTCTCGGCTCCTACAATGAGCAGTTCTTC
-	TRBV29-1	TRBJ2-1	-	CSVTRGTAYNEQFF	TGCAGCGTCACCCGGGGGACAGCCTACAATGAGCAGTTCTTC
-	TRBV21-1	TRBJ1-1	-	CAGRDRGMNTEAFF	TGTGCCGGAAGGGACAGGGGAATGAACACTGAAGCTTTCTTT
TRBD2	TRBV30	TRBJ2-1	once	CAWSRGVNEQFF	TGTGCCTGGAGTCGGGGGGTCAATGAGCAGTTCTTC
-	TRBV18	TRBJ1-4	-	CASSPYATNEKLFF	TGTGCCAGCTCCCCCTATGCGACTAATGAAAAACTGTTTTTT
-	TRBV11-2	TRBJ1-2	few	CASSLGTAYGYTF	TGTGCCAGCAGCTTAGGGACAGCCTATGGCTACACCTTC
-	TRBV19	TRBJ2-7	-	CASSMTQGSYEQYF	TGTGCCAGTAGTATGACACAGGGATCCTACGAGCAGTACTTC
TRBD1	TRBV2	TRBJ1-5	-	CASRYTGGDFPQHF	TGTGCCAGCAGATACACAGGGGGCGATTTCCCCCAGCATTTT
TRBD1	TRBV5-4	TRBJ1-6	-	CASSPWQGAKNSPLHF	TGTGCCAGCAGCCCGTGGCAGGGGGCTAAGAATTCACCCCTCCACTTT
-	TRBV27	TRBJ1-1	once	CASSFIRGSIGDTEAFF	TGTGCCAGCAGTTTCATCCGCGGGTCCATCGGGGACACTGAAGCTTTCTTT
TRBD2	TRBV5-1	TRBJ2-1	-	CASSTGRGGPGEQFF	TGCGCCAGCAGCACCGGGCGGGGGGGCCCTGGTGAGCAGTTCTTC
-	TRBV5-1	TRBJ2-5	-	CASSFFARRETQYF	TGCGCCAGCAGCTTCTTCGCCAGGCGAGAGACCCAGTACTTC
-	TRBV19	TRBJ1-5	-	CASSIEGSNQPQHF	TGTGCCAGTAGTATTGAGGGAAGCAATCAGCCCCAGCATTTT
TRBD1	TRBV6-5	TRBJ1-6	-	CASSPIGQVNSPLHF	TGTGCCAGCAGTCCTATTGGACAGGTTAATTCACCCCTCCACTTT
TRBD1	TRBV7-6	TRBJ2-7	once	CASSLEQGSYEQYF	TGTGCCAGCAGCTTAGAACAGGGGTCCTACGAGCAGTACTTC
-	TRBV4-2	TRBJ2-3	-	CASSQFWHTDTQYF	TGTGCCAGCAGCCAATTCTGGCACACAGATACGCAGTATTTT
TRBD2	TRBV5-6	TRBJ2-1	-	CASSLVSGGYNEQFF	TGTGCCAGCAGCTTGGTGAGCGGGGGTTACAATGAGCAGTTCTTC
TRBD1	TRBV5-8	TRBJ1-1	-	CASSSLTGVTEAFF	TGTGCCAGCAGCTCCCTGACAGGGGTCACTGAAGCTTTCTTT
-	TRBV5-6	TRBJ2-7	-	CASSLRLATSVRYEQYF	TGTGCCAGCAGCTTGCGGTTAGCCACCTCGGTTAGGTACGAGCAGTACTTC
-	TRBV5-6	TRBJ1-4	-	CASKFGRDSRGWAAEKLFF	TGTGCCAGCAAATTCGGGCGTGACAGTAGGGGGTGGGCGGCTGAAAAACTGTTTTTT
-	TRBV29-1	TRBJ2-4	-	CSVAPGGNIQYF	TGCAGCGTTGCCCCCGGTGGAAACATTCAGTACTTC